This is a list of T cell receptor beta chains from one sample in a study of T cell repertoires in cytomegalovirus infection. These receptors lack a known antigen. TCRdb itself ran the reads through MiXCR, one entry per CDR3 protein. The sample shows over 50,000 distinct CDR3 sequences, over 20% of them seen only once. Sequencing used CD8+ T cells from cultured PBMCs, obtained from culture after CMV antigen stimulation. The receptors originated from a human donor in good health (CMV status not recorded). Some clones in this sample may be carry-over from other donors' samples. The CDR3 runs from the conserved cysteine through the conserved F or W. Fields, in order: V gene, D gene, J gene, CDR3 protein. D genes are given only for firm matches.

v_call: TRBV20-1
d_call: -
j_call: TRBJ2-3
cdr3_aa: CSAGVGATDTQYF

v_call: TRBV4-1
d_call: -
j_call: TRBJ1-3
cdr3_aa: CASSQVNLGIGNTIYF

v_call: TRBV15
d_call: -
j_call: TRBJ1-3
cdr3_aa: CATRGSSGNTIYF

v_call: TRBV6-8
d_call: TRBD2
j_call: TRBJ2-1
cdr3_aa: CASSPSGDYNEQFF

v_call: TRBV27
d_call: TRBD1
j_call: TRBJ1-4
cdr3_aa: CASSSTGVNEKLFF

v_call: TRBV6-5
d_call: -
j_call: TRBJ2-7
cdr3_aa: CASRGGITLSYEQYF

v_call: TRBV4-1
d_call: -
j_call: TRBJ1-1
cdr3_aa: CASSQDQINGRLNTEAFF

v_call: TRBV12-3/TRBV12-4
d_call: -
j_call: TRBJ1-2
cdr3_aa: CASSIDRSANYGYTF

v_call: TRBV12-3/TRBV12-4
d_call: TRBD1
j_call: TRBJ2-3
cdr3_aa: CASSMTGGYTDTQYF

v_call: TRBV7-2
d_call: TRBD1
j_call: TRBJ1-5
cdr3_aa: CASSDLGQGGNQPQHF

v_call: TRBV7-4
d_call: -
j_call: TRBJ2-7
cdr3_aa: CASSSEKMAYEQYF

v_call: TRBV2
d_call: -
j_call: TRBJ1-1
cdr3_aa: CAGSDKELNTEAFF

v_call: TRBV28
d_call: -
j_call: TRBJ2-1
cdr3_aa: CASSSHRDTNEQFF

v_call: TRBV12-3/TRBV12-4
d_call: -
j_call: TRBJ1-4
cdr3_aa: CASRDSSNEKLFF

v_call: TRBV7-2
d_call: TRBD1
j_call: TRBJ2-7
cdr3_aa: CASSLGTGREQYF

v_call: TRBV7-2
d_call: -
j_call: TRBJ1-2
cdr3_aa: CASSLEGGWYGYTF

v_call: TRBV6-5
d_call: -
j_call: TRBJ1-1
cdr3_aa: CASSYAGSLEAFF

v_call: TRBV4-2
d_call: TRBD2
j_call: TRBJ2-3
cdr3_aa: CASSQEVLAGGIDTQYF

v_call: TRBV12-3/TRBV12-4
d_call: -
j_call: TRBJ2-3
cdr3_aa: CASSFGADTQYF

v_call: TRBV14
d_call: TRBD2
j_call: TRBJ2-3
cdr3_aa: CASSRKIGLAGNTDTQYF

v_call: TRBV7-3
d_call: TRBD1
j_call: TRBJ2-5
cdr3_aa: CASSLGTVNQETQYF